The 10 T cell receptor beta chains below all came from one sample that was sequenced in a study of T cell repertoires in cytomegalovirus infection. TCRdb reprocessed the reads with MiXCR, giving one entry per CDR3 protein. The profile shows approximately 500,000 distinct CDR3 sequences, about a quarter of them singletons. The sample comprised PBMCs. The receptors were gathered from a human donor in good health (CMV status not recorded). Some clones in this sample may be carry-over from other donors' samples.

This clonotype has only a few counts. The genes are TRBV12-3 or TRBV12-4 and TRBJ1-2, with 7 bases matching TRBD1. V dropped 6 bases and J dropped 8; count of bases not matched to a gene: 9. The CDR3 runs to 13 residues. CDR3: CASRAGGPKGYTF. The CDR3 coding sequence is TGTGCCAGCAGAGCAGGGGGGCCCAAGGGCTACACCTTC.

This clonotype was seen only a few times. The J gene is TRBJ1-5, the V gene TRBV4-1; the match to TRBD1 covers 7 bases. This CDR3 is built from 14 residues. The germline CDR1 and CDR2 sequences are MGHRA and YSYEKL. Trimming cost V 1 base and J 7 bases; bases outside gene matches: 4. The CDR3 nucleotides read TGCGCCAGCAGCCAAGTCCAACAGGGGCAGCCCCAGCATTTT. Protein: CASSQVQQGQPQHF.

Only a few counts were recorded for this clonotype. V usage is TRBV7-9 and J usage is TRBJ1-1; possible D gene TRBD1, 6 bases. The CDR3 has 14 residues. V was pared by 5 bases and J by 4 bases, with 14 bases between. CDR1 SEHNR and CDR2 FQNEAQ come from the germline V gene (reference sequence). The CDR3 spells CASSLVTGSTEAFF. The CDR3 nucleotides are TGTGCCAGCAGCCTGGTCACAGGGAGCACTGAAGCTTTCTTT.

In the case of this clonotype: This may be a read error, as it is one base from a much larger clone. The chain has TRBV6-5 and TRBJ2-5; 12 nucleotides match TRBD2. The length of the CDR3 is 15 residues. V lost 6 bases, J lost 0 bases, and 2 bases stayed unmatched. Germline V CDR1 and CDR2: MNHEY, SVGAGI. The CDR3 protein is CASSRTSGDQETQYF. The DNA for the CDR3 is TGTGCCAGCAGCCGGACTAGCGGGGACCAAGAGACCCAGTACTTC.

This chain links TRBV5-1 with TRBJ1-1; 8 bases align to TRBD1. Germline V CDR1 and CDR2: SGHRS, YFSETQ. The CDR3 is made up of 14 amino acids. The V gene end was trimmed by 3 bases and the J gene end by 6 bases; junction bases not matched to a gene: 7. CDR3 amino acids: CASSSQGGEPEAFF. In DNA, the CDR3 is TGCGCCAGCAGCTCACAGGGGGGGGAGCCTGAAGCTTTCTTT. Full variable domain (remainder filled in from reference TRBV5-1 and TRBJ1-1): KAGVTQTPRYLIKTRGQQVTLSCSPISGHRSVSWYQQTPGQGLQFLFEYFSETQRNKGNFPGRFSGRQFSNSRSEMNVSTLELGDSALYLCASSSQGGEPEAFFGQGTRLTVV.

Many counts were recorded for this clonotype. The chain couples TRBV29-1 to TRBJ2-7; no clear D. Trimming stripped 4 bases from V and 5 bases from J, with 9 bases between. The CDR3 totals 11 residues. Germline loops: CDR1 SQVTM, CDR2 ANQGSEA. The CDR3 region is CSVASRDEQYF. In nucleotides, the CDR3 is TGCAGCGTTGCTTCTAGGGACGAGCAGTACTTC.

This clonotype was counted between two and nine times. The V call is TRBV7-2, the J call TRBJ2-5; D gene unclear. V was cut by 0 bases and J by 4 bases, with 9 bases left in between. The CDR3 extends over 14 amino acids. Looked up from germline, CDR1 is SGHTA and CDR2 is FQGNSA. In nucleotides, the CDR3 is TGTGCCAGCAGCTTAGCCTTGCAGGCAGAGACCCAGTACTTC. This codes for CASSLALQAETQYF.

The rearrangement uses TRBV6-2 or TRBV6-3 and TRBJ1-4; possible D gene TRBD1, 5 bases. The germline V and J ends were trimmed by 3 bases and 0 bases, with 11 bases remaining between them. This CDR3 has 16 amino acids. The germline gives CDR1 MNHEY, CDR2 SVGEGT. This CDR3 is CASSYEGPATNEKLFF. In nucleotides, the CDR3 is TGTGCCAGCAGTTATGAGGGGCCCGCAACTAATGAAAAACTGTTTTTT.

The V gene is TRBV28, the J gene TRBJ2-2, with 10 nucleotides matching TRBD2. The junction had 3 bases not matched to a gene; V was cut back by 1 base and J by 7 bases. Germline loops: CDR1 MDHEN, CDR2 SYDVKM. This CDR3 has 15 residues. CDR3: CASSLSIAGGGELFF. DNA for the CDR3: TGTGCCAGCAGTTTATCCATAGCGGGAGGCGGGGAGCTGTTTTTT.

J is TRBJ1-2 and V is TRBV28; D is ambiguous. V was pared by 5 bases and J by 2 bases, with 21 bases between. The CDR3 consists of 17 residues. Germline V gene lookup returns CDR1 MDHEN and CDR2 SYDVKM. This CDR3 reads CASSPIPWEGKNYGYTF. The DNA of the CDR3 is TGTGCCAGCAGTCCCATCCCGTGGGAGGGCAAGAACTATGGCTACACCTTC.